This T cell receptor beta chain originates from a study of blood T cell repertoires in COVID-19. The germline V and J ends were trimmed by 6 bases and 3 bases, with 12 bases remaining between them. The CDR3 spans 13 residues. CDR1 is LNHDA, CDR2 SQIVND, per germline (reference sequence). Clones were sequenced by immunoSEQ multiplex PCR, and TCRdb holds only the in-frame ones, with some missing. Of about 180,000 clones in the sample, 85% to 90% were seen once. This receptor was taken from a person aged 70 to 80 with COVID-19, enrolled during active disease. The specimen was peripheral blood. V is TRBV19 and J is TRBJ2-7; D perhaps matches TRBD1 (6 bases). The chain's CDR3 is CASSLGRGYEQYF. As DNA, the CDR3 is TGTGCCAGTAGCTTGGGCAGGGGCTACGAGCAGTACTTC.